This TCR beta chain originates from a study of T-cell reconstitution after alpha-beta-depleted transplantation in children. Findings of the study overall: After transplant, at about two months, alpha-beta T cells were reportedly derived from several hundred expanded graft clones.

Looked up from germline, CDR1 is LGHNA and CDR2 is YSLEER. The trim removed 0 bases at V and 10 bases at J, leaving 9 bases unmatched. CDR3 length equals 16 residues. This clonotype was recorded at least ten times. As yet, its antigen is unknown. Unique molecular identifiers were incorporated into the prepared TCRbeta library. TCRdb redid the calling of the PCR reads with MiXCR, one entry per CDR3 protein. In the table there are fewer than 250,000 distinct CDR3 sequences, roughly 8% of which are singletons. The source of this sequence is a male patient younger than 18 who had a stem cell transplant for acute lymphoblastic leukemia, so the T cells may come from the graft donor. Sequenced material: PBMCs, mostly from graft donor cells, taken 180 days after TCRalphabeta/CD19-depleted stem cell transplant. The chain joins TRBV4-3 to TRBJ1-6, with 7 positions matching TRBD1. CDR3 nucleotides: TGCGCCAGCAGCCAAGATTCAATGCCAGGGGGATCACCCCTCCACTTT. Its translation is CASSQDSMPGGSPLHF.